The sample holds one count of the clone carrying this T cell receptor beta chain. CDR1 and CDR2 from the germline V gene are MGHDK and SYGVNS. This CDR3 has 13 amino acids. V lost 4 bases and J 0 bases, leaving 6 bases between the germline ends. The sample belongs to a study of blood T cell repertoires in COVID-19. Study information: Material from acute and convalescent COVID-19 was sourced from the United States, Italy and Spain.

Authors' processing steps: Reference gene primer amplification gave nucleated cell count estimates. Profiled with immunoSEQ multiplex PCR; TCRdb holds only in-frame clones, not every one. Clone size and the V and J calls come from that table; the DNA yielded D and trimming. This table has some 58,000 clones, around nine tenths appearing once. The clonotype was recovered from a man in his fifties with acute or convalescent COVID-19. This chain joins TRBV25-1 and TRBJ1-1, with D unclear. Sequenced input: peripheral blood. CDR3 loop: CASSAQVNTEAFF. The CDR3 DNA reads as TGTGCCAGCAGTGCGCAGGTGAACACTGAAGCTTTCTTT.